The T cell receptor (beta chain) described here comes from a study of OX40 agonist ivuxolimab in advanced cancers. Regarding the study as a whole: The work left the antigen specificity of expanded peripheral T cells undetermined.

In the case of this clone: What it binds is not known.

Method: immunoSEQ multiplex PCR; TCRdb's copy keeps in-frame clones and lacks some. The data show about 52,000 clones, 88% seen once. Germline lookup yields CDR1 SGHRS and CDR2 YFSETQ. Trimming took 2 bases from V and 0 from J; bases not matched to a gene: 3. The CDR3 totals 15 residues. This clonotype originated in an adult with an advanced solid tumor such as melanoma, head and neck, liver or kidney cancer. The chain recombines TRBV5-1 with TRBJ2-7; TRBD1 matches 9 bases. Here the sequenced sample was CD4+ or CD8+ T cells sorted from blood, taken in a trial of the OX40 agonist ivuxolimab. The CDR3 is CASSLGQGISYEQYF. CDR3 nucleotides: TGCGCCAGCAGCTTAGGACAGGGGATCTCCTACGAGCAGTACTTC.